This TCR beta chain was identified during a study of blood T cells in healthy people across ages. A second roughly 7 to 11 cycle PCR used barcoded and J-beta primers. TCRdb reprocessed the 5' RACE reads with MiXCR, giving one entry per CDR3 protein. This table has about 1,400,000 distinct CDR3 sequences, 42% appearing once. V gave up 5 bases and J gave up 2 bases, with 10 bases separating them. Germline loops: CDR1 SGHVS, CDR2 FNYEAQ. The CDR3 is 14 residues long. This receptor was taken from a woman between 18 and 29 years old in good health. Sequences were obtained from blood. The chain uses TRBV7-6 and TRBJ2-1, with D unclear. CDR3 nucleotide sequence: TGTGCCAGCAGCAGCCGCAGAGCCTACAATGAGCAGTTCTTC. It yields the protein CASSSRRAYNEQFF. Supplemented by reference TRBV7-6 and TRBJ2-1, the full variable domain reads GAGVSQSPRYKVTKRGQDVALRCDPISGHVSLYWYRQALGQGPEFLTYFNYEAQQDKSGLPNDRFSAERPEGSISTLTIQRTEQRDSAMYRCASSSRRAYNEQFFGPGTRLTVL.